This T cell receptor (beta chain) is from a study of cytomegalovirus exposure and HLA in healthy donors. Overall study findings and caveats: Later on, an analysis found that several of the most significant clusters appeared to be linked to common viral pathogens, which included parvovirus B19.

The PCR made use of 60 Vbeta and 13 Jbeta primers. Sequencing was performed with immunoSEQ multiplex PCR; in TCRdb, only in-frame clones are kept and a portion is missing. In the table there are around 91,000 clones, about 77% of which are singletons. The CDR3 contains 13 residues. Germline CDR1 is GTSNPN and CDR2 is SVGIG (reference sequence). With respect to this clone: Its antigen is not known.

Sequenced: PBMCs. The chain recombines TRBV30 with TRBJ2-5; 8 bases match TRBD2. This receptor was identified in a male donor in good health and CMV-seropositive. CDR3 in amino acids: CSLQSGGVETQYF. Here the CDR3 DNA reads TGTTCTCTTCAGTCGGGGGGGGTTGAGACCCAGTACTTC.